What follows are 15 T cell receptor beta chains derived from one specimen sequenced in a study of beta chain features in type 1 diabetes. Study findings and constraints: Type 1 diabetes patients had moderately but significantly shorter TCRB CDR3s in all four CD4+ subsets.

No antigen has been identified for these receptors. Expressed TCRB transcripts were sequenced after all isolated RNA was converted to cDNA. Sequenced by immunoSEQ multiplex PCR; TCRdb stores in-frame clones only, minus some. The sample has about 270,000 clones, approximately 14% seen once. Sequences were obtained from naive CD4+ T cells from blood. These receptors were taken from a young man with type 1 diabetes.

There are a few counts of this clone. The chain couples TRBV28 to TRBJ1-2; 11 nucleotides agree with TRBD1. In germline, CDR1 is MDHEN, CDR2 SYDVKM. V lost 4 bases, J lost 4 bases, and 8 bases stayed unmatched. The CDR3 is 16 amino acids. For the CDR3, the DNA is TGTGCCAGCAGTTGGGACAGGGGGGGTTCAGGCTATGGCTACACCTTC. Translated: CASSWDRGGSGYGYTF.

This rearrangement joins TRBV4-1 to TRBJ2-7; D perhaps matches TRBD2 (6 bases). The CDR3 length is 13 residues. Germline lookup yields CDR1 MGHRA and CDR2 YSYEKL. V gave up 1 base and J gave up 6 bases, with 10 bases separating them. In nucleotides, the CDR3 is TGCGCCAGCAGCCAAGTTCTAGCGACCGAGCAGTACTTC. This translates into CASSQVLATEQYF.

A few counts support this clone. CDR3 region: CSVEAGVGAKETQYF. CDR3 nucleotides: TGCAGCGTTGAGGCGGGAGTAGGGGCGAAAGAGACCCAGTACTTC. The rearrangement links TRBV29-1 to TRBJ2-5, with 7 bases aligning to TRBD2. The CDR3 has 15 residues. V trimming: 3 bases; J trimming: 3 bases; junction bases outside the gene matches: 10. In germline, CDR1 is SQVTM, CDR2 ANQGSEA.

V gene TRBV4-1 combines with J gene TRBJ2-1; D perhaps matches TRBD1 (5 bases). The germline V and J ends were trimmed by 3 bases and 7 bases, with 10 bases remaining between them. The CDR3 is 13 amino acids. CDR1 and CDR2 from the germline V gene are MGHRA and YSYEKL. CDR3 residues: CASSHQGSNEQFF. The CDR3 bases are TGCGCCAGCAGCCACCAGGGTTCTAATGAGCAGTTCTTC.

This chain connects TRBV14 to TRBJ1-1; 9 bases agree with TRBD1. The CDR3 contains 15 residues. V gave up 4 bases and J gave up 6 bases; unmatched junction bases: 9. Germline CDR1 SGHDN, CDR2 FVKESK. CDR3 protein: CASSRRTGAGAEAFF. The CDR3 nucleotides read TGTGCCAGCAGCCGGAGGACAGGGGCAGGCGCTGAAGCTTTCTTT.

V is TRBV5-6 and J is TRBJ1-1, with TRBD1 identical over 8 bases. Germline assignment: CDR1 SGHDT and CDR2 YYEEEE. V gave up 2 bases and J gave up 0 bases; unmatched junction bases: 3. This CDR3 is built from 15 residues. This chain's CDR3 is CASSLRTGMNTEAFF. The CDR3 DNA reads TGTGCCAGCAGCTTACGGACAGGGATGAACACTGAAGCTTTCTTT.

This chain joins TRBV9 and TRBJ1-2, with TRBD1 matching 8 bases. This CDR3 has 15 residues. Germline CDR1 and CDR2: SGDLS and YYNGEE. V lost 4 bases, J lost 2 bases, and 7 bases stayed unmatched. CDR3 bases: TGTGCCAGCAGCTCTGGGACAGGCCAGAACTATGGCTACACCTTC. Protein: CASSSGTGQNYGYTF.

The table lists this clone with a few counts. Other DNA sequences within the sample encode an identical CDR3. This sequence joins TRBV5-6 and TRBJ2-7, with 7 bases that match TRBD2. The CDR3 extends over 11 amino acids. The germline V gene has CDR1 SGHDT and CDR2 YYEEEE. The junction had 0 bases not matched to a gene; V was cut back by 5 bases and J by 4 bases. Written as DNA, the CDR3 is TGTGCCAGCAGTAGCGGGTACGAGCAGTACTTC. Residues: CASSSGYEQYF.

This chain joins TRBV10-3 and TRBJ2-7, with D maybe TRBD2 (5 bases). CDR3 size: 17 residues. The germline CDR1 and CDR2 sequences are ENHRY and SYGVKD. V dropped 0 bases and J dropped 0 bases, with 15 bases sitting between them. CDR3 coding DNA: TGTGCCATCAGTGAGTCCGGGGTCCAGGCCCTCTCCTACGAGCAGTACTTC. Residues: CAISESGVQALSYEQYF.

J is TRBJ1-1 and V is TRBV5-4, with D hard to call. Trimming pared 4 bases from V and 5 bases from J, leaving 18 bases between. From germline, CDR1 is SGHNT and CDR2 YYREEE (reference sequence). The CDR3 contains 15 residues. The CDR3 region has the DNA TGTGCCAGCAGCCCGGAGACGGGGATAAGGACTGAAGCTTTCTTT. The encoded protein is CASSPETGIRTEAFF. The variable domain in full, with the rest retrieved from reference TRBV5-4 and TRBJ1-1, is ETGVTQSPTHLIKTRGQQVTLRCSSQSGHNTVSWYQQALGQGPQFIFQYYREEENGRGNFPPRFSGLQFPNYSSELNVNALELDDSALYLCASSPETGIRTEAFFGQGTRLTVV.

This clone occurred a few times. The chain carries TRBV11-2 and TRBJ2-1, with 7 bases fitting TRBD2. The trim removed 3 bases at V and 4 bases at J, leaving 15 bases unmatched. Germline-derived CDR1 and CDR2 are SGHAT and FQNNGV. The CDR3 covers 18 residues. CDR3 region: CASSFRGEWVKFYNEQFF. The CDR3 nucleotides read TGTGCCAGCAGCTTCCGGGGGGAGTGGGTGAAGTTTTACAATGAGCAGTTCTTC. Based on the CDR3 plus reference TRBV11-2 and TRBJ2-1, the full variable domain is EAGVAQSPRYKIIEKRQSVAFWCNPISGHATLYWYQQILGQGPKLLIQFQNNGVVDDSQLPKDRFSAERLKGVDSTLKIQPAKLEDSAVYLCASSFRGEWVKFYNEQFFGPGTRLTVL.

V usage is TRBV7-2 and J usage is TRBJ2-5, with 7 nucleotides matching TRBD2. The germline gives CDR1 SGHTA, CDR2 FQGNSA. The CDR3 is 14 residues long. J was trimmed by 7 bases and V by 3 bases; bases with no gene match: 8. DNA for the CDR3: TGTGCCAGCAGCTTTGAGGGGCTAGCGGCGACCCAGTACTTC. Protein product: CASSFEGLAATQYF.

The rearrangement uses TRBV15 and TRBJ2-5, with a possible D match to TRBD1 (6 bases). Germline assignment: CDR1 LNHNV and CDR2 YYDKDF (reference sequence). V was shortened by 5 bases and J by 0 bases, with 13 bases between the two germline ends. The length of the CDR3 is 15 residues. The CDR3 coding sequence is TGTGCCACCAGCCAAGGACAGCCGTACCAAGAGACCCAGTACTTC. Encoded protein: CATSQGQPYQETQYF.

V usage is TRBV7-3 and J usage is TRBJ2-1, with TRBD2 identical over 8 bases. Germline values: CDR1 SGHTA, CDR2 FQGTGA. The CDR3 loop spans 15 amino acids. V dropped 5 bases and J dropped 5; count of bases not matched to a gene: 8. CDR3 loop: CASSRTSGSNNEQFF. In nucleotides, the CDR3 is TGTGCCAGCAGCCGAACTAGCGGAAGTAACAATGAGCAGTTCTTC.

The chain couples TRBV11-2 to TRBJ2-3; D is perhaps TRBD2 (6 bases). The germline V and J ends were trimmed by 2 bases and 2 bases, with 14 bases remaining between them. This CDR3 has 16 amino acids. Per the germline V gene, CDR1 is SGHAT and CDR2 is FQNNGV. The DNA of the CDR3 is TGTGCCAGCAGCTTATTTGGAGGGCCCTACACAGATACGCAGTATTTT. Amino acids: CASSLFGGPYTDTQYF.